This T cell receptor (beta chain) was profiled in a study of T cells in Graves' hyperthyroidism and ophthalmopathy. Study-wide points: Also found in blood were most expanded thyroid clonotypes above 0.001.

Amplification yielded TCR beta CDR3 regions, with RNA transcripts as the source. HTBI primers were the set used in a first-round RT-PCR of the TCR CDR3. From the multiplex PCR reads, TCRdb called clonotypes with MiXCR, one entry per CDR3 protein. The table lists about 280,000 distinct CDR3 sequences, approximately 26% of them singletons. Uncontrolled infections, other autoimmune diseases, pregnancy or lactation led to exclusion of patients. In its sample, this clonotype was seen many times. Antigen unknown. The source of this sequence is a man aged 35-49 years with Graves' hyperthyroidism that later progressed to Graves' ophthalmopathy. Sequences were obtained from blood.

CDR3 nucleotide sequence: TGTGCCAGCAGTTTATCGGGCAGGGTCGATTCACCCCTCCACTTT. Encoded protein: CASSLSGRVDSPLHF. V is TRBV28 and J is TRBJ1-6, with a tentative D call TRBD1 (5 bases). Trimming removed 1 base at V and 8 bases at J, with 12 bases between. Germline CDR1 MDHEN, CDR2 SYDVKM. The CDR3 has 15 residues.